This TCR beta chain was sequenced in a study of cytomegalovirus exposure and HLA in healthy donors. Study-level points and caveats: It was reportedly the case that the classifier diagnosed cytomegalovirus status with high specificity and sensitivity. Listed as cytomegalovirus-associated were roughly 180 TCR beta chains. TCR association rates varied by HLA locus in a later analysis, with DRB1 highest and HLA-C lowest. Later analysis associated a missense DCLRE1C variant with TCR beta V- and J-gene trimming.

The CDR3 is 17 amino acids. The study ran its PCR with 60 Vbeta and 13 Jbeta primers. Using immunoSEQ multiplex PCR, the repertoire was profiled, and TCRdb retains in-frame clones only, with some absent. There are approximately 89,000 clones in the sample; under 80% occur only once, and more than 1.3% lies in the top ten. Comments on this clone: Its target is unknown.

This clonotype originated in a male donor in good health and CMV-seronegative. Source material: PBMCs. The gene calls are TRBV21-1 and TRBJ2-2; TRBD1, the table's D call, lacks a check against the DNA. TRBV21-1 is a listed pseudogene. CDR3 region: CASLGTGIRTNTGELFF. CDR3 DNA: TGTGCCAGCCTCGGGACAGGGATCAGAACGAACACCGGGGAGCTGTTTTTT.